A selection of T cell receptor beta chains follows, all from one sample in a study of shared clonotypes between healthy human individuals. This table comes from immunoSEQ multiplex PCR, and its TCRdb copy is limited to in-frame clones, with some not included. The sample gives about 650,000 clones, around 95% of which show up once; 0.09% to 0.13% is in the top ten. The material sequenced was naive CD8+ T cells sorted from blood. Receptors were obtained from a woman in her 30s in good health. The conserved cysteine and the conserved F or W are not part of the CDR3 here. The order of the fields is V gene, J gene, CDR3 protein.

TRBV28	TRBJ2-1	ASGSRVASYNEQF
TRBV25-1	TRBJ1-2	ASTGTGTKYGYT
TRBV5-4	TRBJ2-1	ASSPTSYNEQF
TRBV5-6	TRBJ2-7	ASSLGAGQGLYEQY
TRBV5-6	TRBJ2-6	ASRDRPGQSSGANVLT
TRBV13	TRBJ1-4	ASSLRAGKEKLF
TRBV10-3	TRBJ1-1	AISEGGGQNTEAF
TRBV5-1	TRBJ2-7	ASSFGWASGSYEQY
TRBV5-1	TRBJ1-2	ASSLAGTGRYGYT
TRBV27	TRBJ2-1	ASSSLNEQF
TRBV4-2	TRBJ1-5	ASSQERGGGNQPQH
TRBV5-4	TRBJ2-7	ASSVSRSSYEQY
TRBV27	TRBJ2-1	ASSFLTSGRGDEQF
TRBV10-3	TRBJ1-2	AISDLGDTKFYGYT
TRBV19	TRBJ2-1	ASSTYNEQF
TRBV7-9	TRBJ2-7	ASSVSAGRGEQY
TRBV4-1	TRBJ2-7	ASTIIDGENYEQY